This entry lists 16 T cell receptor beta chains sequenced from one sample in a study of identical twins (dated by TCRdb to the mid-2010s). The method behind the library was 5' RACE. Sequencing was performed on an Illumina HiSeq 2000. TCRdb reran the public reads through fastp at Q25 and MiXCR, keeping productive beta chains. Records with the same CDR3 protein are collapsed into one entry carrying the most frequent genes and DNA. The sample data list 450,000 or so distinct CDR3 sequences, and over 11% of these were observed just once. The leading ten clones occupy approximately 0.98% of the sample. The same sample was also studied in work on yellow fever vaccine responses in identical twins.

The sequencing sample was made of CD4+ T cells sorted from blood. These receptors were obtained from a woman aged 18-29 years in good health.

This clonotype has just a few counts. The chain links TRBV20-1 to TRBJ2-2, with D possibly TRBD1 on 6 matching bases. Trimming removed 6 bases from V and 5 bases from J, with 16 bases in between. This CDR3 region has 14 residues. CDR1 and CDR2 from the germline V gene are DFQATT and SNEGSKA (reference sequence). The CDR3 reads CSATDRGLTGELFF. CDR3 DNA sequence: TGCAGTGCCACCGATAGGGGGTTAACCGGGGAGCTGTTTTTT.

This clonotype was picked up a small number of times. This chain links TRBV7-2 with TRBJ1-1, with 7 bases lining up with TRBD1. Trimming at V came to 3 bases and at J to 8 bases, leaving 3 bases not matched to a gene. The CDR3 has 12 amino acids. The germline V gene has CDR1 SGHTA and CDR2 FQGNSA. CDR3 sequence: CASSLDRTEAFF. DNA of the CDR3: TGTGCCAGCAGCTTGGACAGGACCGAAGCTTTCTTT.

The chain couples TRBV5-1 to TRBJ2-5; a weak D match, TRBD1 (7 bases). Deletions cut 2 bases from V and 4 bases from J, with 18 bases between. Germline loops: CDR1 SGHRS, CDR2 YFSETQ. The CDR3 is 16 amino acids. The chain's CDR3 is CASSLGGQGGRETQYF. The CDR3, as DNA: TGCGCCAGCAGCTTAGGCGGGCAGGGGGGCAGAGAGACCCAGTACTTC.

This clonotype was seen many times. This chain links TRBV5-1 with TRBJ2-1, with 7 bases fitting TRBD2. This CDR3 is 12 amino acids long. Germline V lookup: CDR1 SGHRS, CDR2 YFSETQ. Trimming at V came to 3 bases and at J to 6 bases, leaving 0 bases not matched to a gene. CDR3 amino acids: CASSSSGNEQFF. The CDR3 DNA reads TGCGCCAGCAGCTCTAGCGGCAATGAGCAGTTCTTC.

CDR3 region: CASSLASGRAYNEQFF. CDR3 nucleotides: TGCGCCAGCAGCTTGGCTAGCGGGAGGGCCTACAATGAGCAGTTCTTC. This chain uses TRBV5-1 with TRBJ2-1; TRBD2 aligns across 12 bases. After removal of 0 bases from V and 2 bases from J, the junction contained 0 bases not matched to a gene. The CDR3 is 16 residues long. Germline lookup yields CDR1 SGHRS and CDR2 YFSETQ. The whole variable domain, remainder taken from reference TRBV5-1 and TRBJ2-1, is KAGVTQTPRYLIKTRGQQVTLSCSPISGHRSVSWYQQTPGQGLQFLFEYFSETQRNKGNFPGRFSGRQFSNSRSEMNVSTLELGDSALYLCASSLASGRAYNEQFFGPGTRLTVL.

This clonotype was detected only a few times. The chain uses TRBV5-1 and TRBJ1-4; D is uncertain. The CDR3 sequence is 15 residues long. CDR1 SGHRS and CDR2 YFSETQ come from the germline V gene. Deletions cut 1 base from V and 6 bases from J, with 13 bases between. The CDR3 bases are TGCGCCAGCAGCTTGAGTGCCAGTCTGGATGAAAAACTGTTTTTT. It translates to CASSLSASLDEKLFF.

The table lists this clonotype with a few counts. The gene calls are TRBV5-1 and TRBJ2-3; TRBD2 agrees at 15 bases. The V segment lost 3 bases and the J segment 0 bases; nucleotides outside the gene matches: 5. Germline CDR1 and CDR2: SGHRS and YFSETQ. The CDR3 loop spans 18 amino acids. The CDR3 bases are TGCGCCAGCAGCTCCGGACTAGCGGGGGGGTTAAGCACAGATACGCAGTATTTT. Its translation is CASSSGLAGGLSTDTQYF.

The chain joins TRBV5-1 to TRBJ2-2, with D hard to call. There are 13 residues in the CDR3. V was clipped by 4 bases and J by 6 bases, with 10 bases between them. CDR1 is SGHRS and CDR2 is YFSETQ in the germline V gene. The CDR3 DNA sequence: TGCGCCAGCAGCGAAGTCATCCCCGGGGAGCTGTTTTTT. Its protein product is CASSEVIPGELFF. The variable domain in full, with the rest retrieved from reference TRBV5-1 and TRBJ2-2, is KAGVTQTPRYLIKTRGQQVTLSCSPISGHRSVSWYQQTPGQGLQFLFEYFSETQRNKGNFPGRFSGRQFSNSRSEMNVSTLELGDSALYLCASSEVIPGELFFGEGSRLTVL.

This clonotype was counted many times. This chain joins TRBV6-1 and TRBJ2-6; D is unresolved. The V end lost 3 bases, the J end lost 1 base, and 1 base lay between the germline ends. This CDR3 has 13 amino acids. Germline V gives CDR1 MNHNS, CDR2 SASEGT. The CDR3 region has the DNA TGTGCCAGCAGTGAGTCTGGGGCCAACGTCCTGACTTTC. It specifies CASSESGANVLTF.

This chain links TRBV5-1 with TRBJ2-5, with D possibly being TRBD1 or TRBD2 (5 bases each). The CDR3 runs to 15 residues. Germline V gene data show CDR1 as SGHRS and CDR2 as YFSETQ. V lost 3 bases and J 3 bases, leaving 15 bases between the germline ends. The CDR3 sequence is CASSSGTQSKETQYF. The CDR3 DNA sequence: TGCGCCAGCAGCTCCGGGACGCAGTCAAAAGAGACCCAGTACTTC.

This clonotype was seen only a few times. The genes are TRBV20-1 and TRBJ2-3, with D uncertain. Germline values: CDR1 DFQATT, CDR2 SNEGSKA (reference sequence). This CDR3 comprises 11 residues. Trimming left V 6 bases short and J 2 bases short, with 6 bases between. DNA for the CDR3: TGCAGTGCCACCCTCACAGATACGCAGTATTTT. It yields the protein CSATLTDTQYF.

This clonotype occurred a few times. This chain connects TRBV5-1 to TRBJ2-1; D is ambiguous. V dropped 0 bases and J dropped 4 bases, with 8 bases sitting between them. The germline V gene has CDR1 SGHRS and CDR2 YFSETQ. The CDR3 has 14 residues. DNA for the CDR3: TGCGCCAGCAGCTTGGATATTGAGTACAATGAGCAGTTCTTC. As protein: CASSLDIEYNEQFF.

This clonotype was detected many times. V is TRBV2 and J is TRBJ2-1; D possibly corresponds to TRBD2 (6 bases). Germline loops: CDR1 SNHLY, CDR2 FYNNEI. The V end lost 4 bases, the J end lost 2 bases, and 9 bases lay between the germline ends. This CDR3 comprises 14 residues. The CDR3, as DNA: TGTGCCAGCAGTGGGGTAGCGGCCTACAATGAGCAGTTCTTC. Protein product: CASSGVAAYNEQFF.

This clonotype was counted between two and nine times. J is TRBJ2-5 and V is TRBV7-2, with 8 bases fitting TRBD2. The J segment lost 2 bases and the V segment lost 3 bases, leaving 2 bases of the junction unmatched. The CDR3 has 14 amino acids. The germline gives CDR1 SGHTA, CDR2 FQGNSA. CDR3: CASSFTSGQETQYF. CDR3 coding DNA: TGTGCCAGCAGCTTTACTAGCGGACAAGAGACCCAGTACTTC.

The chain has TRBV24-1 and TRBJ2-5; D not certain. CDR1 KGHDR and CDR2 SFDVKD come from the germline V gene. The CDR3 covers 14 residues. Trimming took off 2 bases at V and 5 bases at J, with 11 bases between the two ends. CDR3 DNA: TGTGCCACCAGTGATTGGGATTTCTCGGAGACCCAGTACTTC. This codes for CATSDWDFSETQYF.

This clonotype was seen only a few times. This chain connects TRBV27 to TRBJ1-6, with D possibly being TRBD1 (5 bases). V dropped 7 bases and J dropped 5 bases, with 15 bases sitting between them. The CDR3 spans 15 residues. The V gene's germline CDR1 is MNHEY and CDR2 SMNVEV (reference sequence). This chain's CDR3 is CASTPGRRNNSPLHF. The CDR3 nucleotides read TGTGCCAGCACCCCAGGGAGGAGAAATAATTCACCCCTCCACTTT.